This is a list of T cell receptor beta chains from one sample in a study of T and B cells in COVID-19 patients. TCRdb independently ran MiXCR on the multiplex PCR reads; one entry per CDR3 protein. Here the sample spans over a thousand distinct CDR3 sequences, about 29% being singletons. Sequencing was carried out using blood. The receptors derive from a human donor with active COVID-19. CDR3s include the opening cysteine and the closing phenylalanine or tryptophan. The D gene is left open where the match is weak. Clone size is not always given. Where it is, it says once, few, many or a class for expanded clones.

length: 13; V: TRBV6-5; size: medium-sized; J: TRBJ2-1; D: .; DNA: TGTGCCAGCAGTTACAGGTCCTACAATGAGCAGTTCTTC; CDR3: CASSYRSYNEQFF
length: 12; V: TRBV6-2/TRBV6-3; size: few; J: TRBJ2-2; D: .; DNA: TGTGCCTCCCAGAGGGTGTCGGGGGAGCTGTTTTTT; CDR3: CASQRVSGELFF
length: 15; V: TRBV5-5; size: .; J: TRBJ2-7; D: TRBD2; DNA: TGCGCCAGCAGCTCAGGACTAGCGGGTGCCTACGAGCAGTACTTC; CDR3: CASSSGLAGAYEQYF
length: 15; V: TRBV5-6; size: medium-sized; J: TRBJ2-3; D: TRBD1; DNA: TGTGCCAGCAGCAGATGGGACAGGGGCACAGATACGCAGTATTTT; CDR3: CASSRWDRGTDTQYF
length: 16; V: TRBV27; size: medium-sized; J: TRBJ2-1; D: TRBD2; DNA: TGTGCCAGCAGCCGCCGACTAGCGGGAGACTACAATGAGCAGTTCTTC; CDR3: CASSRRLAGDYNEQFF
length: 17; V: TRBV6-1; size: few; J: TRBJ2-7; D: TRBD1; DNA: TGTGCCAGCAGTGAAGTAATGATGGACAGGGTTGCCTACGAGCAGTACTTC; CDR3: CASSEVMMDRVAYEQYF
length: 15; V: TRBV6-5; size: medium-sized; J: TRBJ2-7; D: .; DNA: TGTGCCAGCAGCTCTCCGGGACGAGCCTTCTACGAGCAGTACTTC; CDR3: CASSSPGRAFYEQYF
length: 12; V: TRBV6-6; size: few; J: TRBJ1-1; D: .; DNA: TGTGCCAGCAGTTACAGATACTCTGAAGCTTTCTTT; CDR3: CASSYRYSEAFF
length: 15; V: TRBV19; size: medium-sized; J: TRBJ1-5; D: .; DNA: TGTGCCAGTAGTACCTACTCAACGAGCAATCAGCCCCAGCATTTT; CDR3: CASSTYSTSNQPQHF
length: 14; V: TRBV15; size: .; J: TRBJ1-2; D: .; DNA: TGTGCCACCAGCAGAGATGGGCCAGGGCTCGGCTACACCTTC; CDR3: CATSRDGPGLGYTF
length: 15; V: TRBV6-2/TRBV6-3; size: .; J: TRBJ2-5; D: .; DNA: TGTGCCAGCAGTTACCTGGGGGCCCTACAAGAGACCCAGTACTTC; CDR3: CASSYLGALQETQYF
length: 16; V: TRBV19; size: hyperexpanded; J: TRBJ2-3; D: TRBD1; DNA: TGTGCCAGTAGTATAGAGGGACAGCTTAGCACAGATACGCAGTATTTT; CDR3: CASSIEGQLSTDTQYF
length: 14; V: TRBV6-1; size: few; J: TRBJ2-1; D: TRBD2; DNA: TGTGCCAGCAGTGATACCCATAGCGGGGTTGAGCAGTTCTTC; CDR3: CASSDTHSGVEQFF
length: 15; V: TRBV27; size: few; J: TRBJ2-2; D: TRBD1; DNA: TGTGCCAGCAGTTTTGAGGGGGCGTATACCGGGGAGCTGTTTTTT; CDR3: CASSFEGAYTGELFF
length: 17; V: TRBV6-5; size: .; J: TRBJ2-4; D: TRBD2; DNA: TGTGCCAGCAGTGGCCCTAGCGGGAGGGCCGCCAAAAACATTCAGTACTTC; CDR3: CASSGPSGRAAKNIQYF
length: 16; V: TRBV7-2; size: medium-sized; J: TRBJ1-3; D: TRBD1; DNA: TGTGCCAGCAGCCAGAGACAGGGGCTAAGTGGAAACACCATATATTTT; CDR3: CASSQRQGLSGNTIYF
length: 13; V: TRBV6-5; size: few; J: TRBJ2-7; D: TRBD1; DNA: TGTGCCAGCAGACACGACAGGGGTGGAGAGCAGTACTTC; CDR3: CASRHDRGGEQYF
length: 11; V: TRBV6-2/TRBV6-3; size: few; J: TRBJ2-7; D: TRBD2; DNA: TGTGCCAGCACGGCCGGGAGGGAGCAGTACTTC; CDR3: CASTAGREQYF
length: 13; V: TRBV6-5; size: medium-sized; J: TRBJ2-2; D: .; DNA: TGTGCCAGCAGTTATAGGGGTTCCGGGGAGCTGTTTTTT; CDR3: CASSYRGSGELFF
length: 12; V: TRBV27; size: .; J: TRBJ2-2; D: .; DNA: TGTGCCAGCAGGGCGGGCACCGGGGATCTGTTTTTT; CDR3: CASRAGTGDLFF
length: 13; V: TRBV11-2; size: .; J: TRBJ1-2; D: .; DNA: TGTGCCAGCAGCCATGTTGGGGGCGGCGGCTACACCTTC; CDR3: CASSHVGGGGYTF
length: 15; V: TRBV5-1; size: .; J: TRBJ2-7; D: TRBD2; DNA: TGCGCCAGCAGCTCAGGACTAGCGGGTGCCTACGAGAAGTACTTC; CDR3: CASSSGLAGAYEKYF
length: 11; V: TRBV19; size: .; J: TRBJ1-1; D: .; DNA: TGTGCCAGTATCAGCAGCACTGAAGCTTTCTTT; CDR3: CASISSTEAFF
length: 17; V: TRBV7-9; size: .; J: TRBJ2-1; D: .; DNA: TGTGCCAGCAGCTTAGGGGCTAGTCGGGGTGATTTCGATGAGCAGTTCTTC; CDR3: CASSLGASRGDFDEQFF
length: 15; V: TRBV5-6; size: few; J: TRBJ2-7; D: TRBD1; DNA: TGTGCCAGCAGCTGGCGGGACAGGGGGCTAGGGGAGCAGTACTTC; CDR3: CASSWRDRGLGEQYF
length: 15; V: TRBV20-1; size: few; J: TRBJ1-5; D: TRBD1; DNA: TGCAGTGCTAGAAACAGGGGCCAGGGCAGGCAGCCCCAGCATTTT; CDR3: CSARNRGQGRQPQHF
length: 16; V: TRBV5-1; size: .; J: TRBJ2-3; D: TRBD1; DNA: TGCGCCAGCAGCAAAGGGACAGGGATACACACAGATACGCAGTATTTT; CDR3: CASSKGTGIHTDTQYF
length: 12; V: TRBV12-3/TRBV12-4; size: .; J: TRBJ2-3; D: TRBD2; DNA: TGTGCCAGTACGGCGGGAGCGGATACGCAGTATTTT; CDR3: CASTAGADTQYF
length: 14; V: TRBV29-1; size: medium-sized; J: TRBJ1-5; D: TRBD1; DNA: TGCAGCGTCCGGACAGGGGGAAGCAATCAGCCCCAGCATTTT; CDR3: CSVRTGGSNQPQHF
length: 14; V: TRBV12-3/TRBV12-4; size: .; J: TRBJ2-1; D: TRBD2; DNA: TGTGCCAGCAGTTCGAGCGGGGCCCTTAATGAGCAGTTCTTC; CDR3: CASSSSGALNEQFF
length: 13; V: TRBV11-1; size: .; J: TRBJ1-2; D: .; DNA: TGTGCCAGCAGCAGAGGCAATAACTATGGCTACACCTTC; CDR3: CASSRGNNYGYTF
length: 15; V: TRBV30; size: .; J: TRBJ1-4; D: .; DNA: TGTGCCTGGAGCCCCCTGGGCAGGGGAAATGAAAAACTGTTTTTT; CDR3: CAWSPLGRGNEKLFF
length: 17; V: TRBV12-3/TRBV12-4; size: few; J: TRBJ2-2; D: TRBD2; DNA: TGTGCCAGCAGCCCCCCATTAACTAGCGCGAACACCGGGGAGCTGTTTTTT; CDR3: CASSPPLTSANTGELFF
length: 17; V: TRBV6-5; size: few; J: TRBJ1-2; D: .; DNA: TGTGCCAGCAGTCCGAAATCGGGGATCCGGGTTTACTCTGGCTACACCTTC; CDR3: CASSPKSGIRVYSGYTF
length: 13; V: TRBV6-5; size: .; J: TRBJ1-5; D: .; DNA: TGTGCCAGCAGTTACCGGGGTTTCCAGCCCCAGCATTTT; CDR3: CASSYRGFQPQHF
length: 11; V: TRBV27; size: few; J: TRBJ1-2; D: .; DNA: TGTGCCAGCAGTGCAGGGTATGGCTACACCTTC; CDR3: CASSAGYGYTF
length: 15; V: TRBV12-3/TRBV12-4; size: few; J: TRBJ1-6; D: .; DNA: TGTGCCAGCAGTTTCCGGGGGGGGGATGATTCACCCCTCCACTTT; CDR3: CASSFRGGDDSPLHF
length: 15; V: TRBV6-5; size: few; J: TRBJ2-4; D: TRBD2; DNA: TGTGCCAGCCGCGGGGAGGGGCTTACCAAAAACATTCAGTACTTC; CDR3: CASRGEGLTKNIQYF
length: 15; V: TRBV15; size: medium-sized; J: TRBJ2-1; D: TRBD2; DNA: TGTGCCACCAGCAGGGGCGGGAGCGGTGACAATGAGCAGTTCTTC; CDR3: CATSRGGSGDNEQFF
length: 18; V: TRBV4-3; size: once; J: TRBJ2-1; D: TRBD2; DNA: TGCGCCAGCAGCCAAGTATGGGGCGGGACTAGCGGTTACAATGAGCAGTTCTTC; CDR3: CASSQVWGGTSGYNEQFF
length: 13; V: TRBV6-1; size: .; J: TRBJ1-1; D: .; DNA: TGTGCCAGTTCCGGGCTCGCGACGGCTGAAGCTTTCTTT; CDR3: CASSGLATAEAFF
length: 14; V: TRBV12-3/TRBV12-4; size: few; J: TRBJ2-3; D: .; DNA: TGTGCCAGCAGTTTGGGGCGGGATACAGATACGCAGTATTTT; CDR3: CASSLGRDTDTQYF
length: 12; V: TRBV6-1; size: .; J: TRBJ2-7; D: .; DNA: TGTGCTAGGGGGGGGAAGACCTACGAGCAGTACTTC; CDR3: CARGGKTYEQYF
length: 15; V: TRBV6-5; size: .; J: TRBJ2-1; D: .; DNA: TGTGCCAGCAATGGGGGGCGGAGCTCCTACAATGAGCAGTTCTTC; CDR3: CASNGGRSSYNEQFF
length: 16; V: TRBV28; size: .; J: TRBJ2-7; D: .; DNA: TGTGCCAGCAGCCCCCAAATGAGACAGGCTACCTACGAGCAGTACTTC; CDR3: CASSPQMRQATYEQYF
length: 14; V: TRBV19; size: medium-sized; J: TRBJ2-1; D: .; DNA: TGTGCCAGTAGTATACATAGCTCCTACAATGAGCAGTTCTTC; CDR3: CASSIHSSYNEQFF
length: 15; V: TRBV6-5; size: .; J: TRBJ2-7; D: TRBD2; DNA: TGTGCCAGCAGTGAAGCGCTAGCGGAGGGCTACGAGCAGTACTTC; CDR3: CASSEALAEGYEQYF
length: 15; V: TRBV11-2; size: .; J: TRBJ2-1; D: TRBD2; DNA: TGTGCCAGCAGTTCACTAGCGGGAGGGTTTTTCCGGCAGTTCTTC; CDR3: CASSSLAGGFFRQFF
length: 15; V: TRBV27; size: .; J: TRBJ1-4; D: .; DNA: TGTGCCAGCAGTTTACGGGGCAGGGCTAATGAAAAACTGTTTTTT; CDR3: CASSLRGRANEKLFF
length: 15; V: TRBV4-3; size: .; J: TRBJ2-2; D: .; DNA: TGCGCCAGCAGCCAAGAGATCACGAACACCGGGGAGCTGTTTTTT; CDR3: CASSQEITNTGELFF
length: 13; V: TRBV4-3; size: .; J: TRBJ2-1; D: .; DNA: TGCGCCAGCAGCCAAGATAAACGAGATGAGCAGTTCTTC; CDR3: CASSQDKRDEQFF